Listed here is a single TCR beta chain. Its antigen is currently unknown. This sample was taken from a study of T cell repertoires in cytomegalovirus infection. Study context: CMV infection together with matching HLA type was indicated by public TCR beta signatures. General observations from the study: Cumulative public TCR beta family frequency identified CMV carriers with the relevant HLA. Predominance within the ex vivo response was attributable to HLA-C-restricted CMV-specific TCR beta clonotypes.

TCRdb used MiXCR to reprocess the reads, holding one entry per CDR3 protein. The sample yields 300,000 to 450,000 distinct CDR3 sequences, less than 20% seen once. This CDR3 is 13 amino acids long. Trimming left V 7 bases short and J 1 base short, with 10 bases between. CDR1 LNHDA and CDR2 SQIVND come from the germline V gene (reference sequence). The clonotype originates from a human donor in good health (CMV status not recorded). Some clones in this sample may be carry-over from other donors' samples. V gene TRBV19 combines with J gene TRBJ1-1; D is ambiguous. The source material was PBMCs. The CDR3 is CASTNNANTEAFF. The CDR3 DNA reads as TGTGCCAGTACTAATAACGCGAACACTGAAGCTTTCTTT.